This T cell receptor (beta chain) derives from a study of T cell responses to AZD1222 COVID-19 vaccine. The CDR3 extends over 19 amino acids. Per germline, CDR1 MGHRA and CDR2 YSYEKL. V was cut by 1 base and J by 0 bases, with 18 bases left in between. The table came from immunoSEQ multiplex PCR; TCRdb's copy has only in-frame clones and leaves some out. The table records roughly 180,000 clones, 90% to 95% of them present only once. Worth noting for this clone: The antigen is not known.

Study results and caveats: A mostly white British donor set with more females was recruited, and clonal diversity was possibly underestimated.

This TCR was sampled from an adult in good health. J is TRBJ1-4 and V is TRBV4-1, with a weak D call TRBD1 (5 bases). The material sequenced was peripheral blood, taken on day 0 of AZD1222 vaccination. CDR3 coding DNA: TGCGCCAGCAGCCAAGGAGGTAGAAACGCGGGGCCAACTAATGAAAAACTGTTTTTT. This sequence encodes CASSQGGRNAGPTNEKLFF.